This T cell receptor beta chain was observed in a study of T cell repertoires in cytomegalovirus infection. The overall study: Recently identified HLA-C-restricted CMV epitopes were used, and well-studied HLA-B-restricted CMV epitopes were used as well. It was the public TCR beta signatures that indicated both CMV infection and matching HLA type. Study observations and caveats: There were HLA-C-restricted CMV-specific TCR beta clonotypes dominating the ex vivo response.

This clonotype was detected only a few times. Its antigen remains unidentified. Via MiXCR, TCRdb re-called the reads, giving one row per CDR3 protein. The sample has about 130,000 distinct CDR3 sequences, more than 25% seen once. The germline V gene has CDR1 SEHNR and CDR2 FQNEAQ (reference sequence). V was trimmed by 1 base and J by 2 bases, leaving 9 bases between them. This CDR3 spans 16 amino acids. This receptor was obtained from a human donor in good health (CMV status not recorded). Some clones in this sample may be carry-over from other donors' samples. The source was CD8+ T cells from cultured PBMCs, collected from culture after CMV antigen stimulation. J is TRBJ2-6 and V is TRBV7-9; D perhaps matches TRBD1 (5 bases). Here the CDR3 DNA reads TGTGCCAGCAGCTTAGAATCGACAGCTGGGGCCAACGTCCTGACTTTC. It is translated as CASSLESTAGANVLTF. Variable domain in full (rest from reference TRBV7-9 and TRBJ2-6): DTGVSQNPRHKITKRGQNVTFRCDPISEHNRLYWYRQTLGQGPEFLTYFQNEAQLEKSRLLSDRFSAERPKGSFSTLEIQRTEQGDSAMYLCASSLESTAGANVLTFGAGSRLTVL.